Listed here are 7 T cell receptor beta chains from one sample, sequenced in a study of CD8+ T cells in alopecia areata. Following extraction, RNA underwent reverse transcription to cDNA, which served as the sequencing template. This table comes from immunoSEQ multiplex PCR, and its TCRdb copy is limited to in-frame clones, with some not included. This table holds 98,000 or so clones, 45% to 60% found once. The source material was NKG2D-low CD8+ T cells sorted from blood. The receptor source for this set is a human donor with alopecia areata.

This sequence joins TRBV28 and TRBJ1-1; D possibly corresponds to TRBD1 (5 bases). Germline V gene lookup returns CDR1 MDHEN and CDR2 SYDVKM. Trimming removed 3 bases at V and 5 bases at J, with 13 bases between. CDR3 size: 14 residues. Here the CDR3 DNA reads TGTGCCAGCAGTTTGCGGCAGGGTGCTACTGAAGCTTTCTTT. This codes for CASSLRQGATEAFF.

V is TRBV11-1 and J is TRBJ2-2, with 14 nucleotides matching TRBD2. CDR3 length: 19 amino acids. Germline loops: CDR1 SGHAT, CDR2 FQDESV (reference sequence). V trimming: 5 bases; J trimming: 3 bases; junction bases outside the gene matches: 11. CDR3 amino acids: CASSGTGTSGSQYTGELFF. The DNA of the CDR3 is TGTGCCAGCAGCGGAACCGGGACTAGCGGGAGTCAATACACCGGGGAGCTGTTTTTT.

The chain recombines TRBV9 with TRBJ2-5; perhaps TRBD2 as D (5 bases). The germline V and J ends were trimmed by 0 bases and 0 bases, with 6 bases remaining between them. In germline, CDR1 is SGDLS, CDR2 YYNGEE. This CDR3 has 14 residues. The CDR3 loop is CASSVADYQETQYF. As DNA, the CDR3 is TGTGCCAGCAGCGTAGCGGACTACCAAGAGACCCAGTACTTC.

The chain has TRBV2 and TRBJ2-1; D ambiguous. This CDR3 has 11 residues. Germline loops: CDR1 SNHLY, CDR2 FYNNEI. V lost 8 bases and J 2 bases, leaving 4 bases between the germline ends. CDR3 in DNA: TGTGCCAGCTTAACCTACAATGAGCAGTTCTTC. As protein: CASLTYNEQFF.

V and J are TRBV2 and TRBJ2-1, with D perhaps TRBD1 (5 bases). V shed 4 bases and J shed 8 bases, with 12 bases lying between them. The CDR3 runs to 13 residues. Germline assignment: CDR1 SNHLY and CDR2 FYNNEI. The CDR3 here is CASSVGRADEQFF. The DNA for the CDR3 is TGTGCCAGCAGTGTCGGCAGGGCGGATGAGCAGTTCTTC.

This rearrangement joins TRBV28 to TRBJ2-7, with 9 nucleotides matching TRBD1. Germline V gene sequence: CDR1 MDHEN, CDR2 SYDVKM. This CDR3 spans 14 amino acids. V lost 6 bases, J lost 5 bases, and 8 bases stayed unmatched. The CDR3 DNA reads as TGTGCCAGCAGGAACCCGGGACAGGGACACGAGCAGTACTTC. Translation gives CASRNPGQGHEQYF.

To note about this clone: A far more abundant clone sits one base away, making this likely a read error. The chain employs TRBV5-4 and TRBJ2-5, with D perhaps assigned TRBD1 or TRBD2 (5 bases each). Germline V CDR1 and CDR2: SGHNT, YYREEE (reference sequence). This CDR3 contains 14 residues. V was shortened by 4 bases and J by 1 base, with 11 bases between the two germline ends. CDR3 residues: CASSPWDVQETQYF. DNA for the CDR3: TGTGCCAGCAGCCCTTGGGACGTCCAAGAGACCCAGTACTTC.